This paragraph reports one TCR beta chain. Its cognate antigen is unknown. The data were produced by immunoSEQ multiplex PCR, yet TCRdb's version contains in-frame clones alone and is incomplete. The sample gives some 140,000 clones, approximately 86% of which show up once; approximately 20% is in the top ten. The data belong to a study of cytomegalovirus exposure and HLA in healthy donors. Background on the study: The same platform used for the 650 to 850 first-cohort repertoires was also used for the approximately 120 validation repertoires, as a later analysis reported.

The CDR3 totals 15 residues. V lost 1 base to trimming and J lost 6 bases, with 15 bases between them. Germline loops: CDR1 LGHNA, CDR2 YSLEER. Study-wide results and caveats: Reported performance of the classifier showed diagnosis of cytomegalovirus status with high specificity and sensitivity.

The sample comprised PBMCs. The gene calls are TRBV4-3 and TRBJ1-1; a possible D gene is TRBD1 (6 bases). This receptor was identified in a man younger than 35 in good health and CMV-seropositive. The CDR3 loop is CASSQARGQGPEAFF. CDR3 in DNA: TGCGCCAGCAGCCAAGCTAGGGGTCAGGGGCCTGAAGCTTTCTTT.